The 25 T cell receptor beta chains reported below all come from one sample, sequenced in a study of T-cell memory formation after mild COVID-19 (dated by TCRdb to about 2021). The library was produced with 5' RACE. TCRdb lists the instrument as Illumina NovaSeq 6000. TCRdb took the public reads, trimmed them with fastp at Q25, ran MiXCR for clone calling and kept in-frame beta chains. For every CDR3 protein sequence, its rows merge into one entry that carries the most common genes and DNA. In this sample the table shows tens of thousands of distinct CDR3 sequences, 9.3% of which occur a single time. The ten largest clones take up about 12% of the sample. The sequencing sample was made of PBMCs or a T cell subset sorted from them (not recorded which). The receptors were gathered from an adult woman who had mild COVID-19 (a few samples of this study predate the infection). The sample titles of this study are shuffled in the database, so cell type and time point are left out; the donor was told from shared clones.

At least ten counts were recorded for this clonotype. The CDR3 region has the DNA TGTGCCAGCAGCGTAGGACCTACAGGGAGCCATGGCTACACCTTC. Translating gives CASSVGPTGSHGYTF. The rearrangement joins TRBV9 to TRBJ1-2; a weak D match, TRBD1 (6 bases). Trimming removed 0 bases at V and 6 bases at J, with 15 bases between. The CDR3 contains 15 residues. Looked up from germline, CDR1 is SGDLS and CDR2 is YYNGEE.

CDR3: CASSQRTDTYEQYF. The CDR3 DNA follows: TGTGCCAGCAGCCAGAGGACGGACACCTACGAGCAGTACTTC. The rearrangement links TRBV7-8 to TRBJ2-7; D possibly corresponds to TRBD1 (5 bases). From germline, CDR1 is SGHVS and CDR2 FQNEAQ. Trimming shortened V by 5 bases and J by 2 bases, and 13 bases separated the two germline ends. The CDR3 has 14 amino acids.

This clonotype was recorded a few times. The gene calls are TRBV7-2 and TRBJ2-3; 9 positions match TRBD2. CDR3 length: 20 residues. Germline CDR1 and CDR2: SGHTA and FQGNSA. Trimming removed 5 bases from V and 4 bases from J; junction bases left unmatched: 22. Written as DNA, the CDR3 is TGTGCCAGCAGCCCGCACATTCCGGGACTAGCCCTCTCGCGCCCAGATACGCAGTATTTT. Encoded protein: CASSPHIPGLALSRPDTQYF.

Many counts were recorded for this clonotype. V is TRBV7-3 and J is TRBJ2-3; tentative D call: TRBD2 (6 bases). V was shortened by 3 bases and J by 3 bases, with 13 bases between the two germline ends. The CDR3 contains 15 residues. Germline values: CDR1 SGHTA, CDR2 FQGTGA. CDR3 in DNA: TGTGCCAGCAGCTTCACTAGCTTGGGAACAGATACGCAGTATTTT. The encoded protein is CASSFTSLGTDTQYF.

This chain links TRBV21-1 with TRBJ2-1. TRBV21-1 is tagged as a pseudogene. This CDR3 spans 16 amino acids. Here the CDR3 DNA reads TGTGCCAGCAGCTCCAAAGGAGAGTACATCTACAATGAGCAGTTCTTC. This gives the protein CASSSKGEYIYNEQFF.

This clonotype has more than one count but fewer than ten. The chain couples TRBV9 to TRBJ2-4; TRBD2 aligns across 8 bases. CDR3 length: 14 residues. V shed 0 bases and J 6 bases; nucleotides not matched to a gene: 2. Per the germline V gene, CDR1 is SGDLS and CDR2 is YYNGEE. The CDR3 coding sequence is TGTGCCAGCAGCGTAGACGGGAGGGGAAACATTCAGTACTTC. Residues: CASSVDGRGNIQYF.

V gene TRBV7-2 combines with J gene TRBJ2-1; 9 bases are shared with TRBD2. Germline V gene data show CDR1 as SGHTA and CDR2 as FQGNSA. V lost 5 bases and J lost 8; bases outside the gene matches: 7. This CDR3 has 14 residues. CDR3 sequence reads: CASSGGGGAYEQFF. As DNA, the CDR3 is TGTGCCAGCAGCGGGGGCGGGGGGGCCTATGAGCAGTTCTTC.

The rearrangement joins TRBV6-6 to TRBJ1-5; TRBD1 might be the D (5 bases). The CDR3 totals 16 residues. Trimming removed 6 bases from V and 7 bases from J, with 22 bases in between. From germline, CDR1 is MNHNY and CDR2 SVGAGI (reference sequence). The CDR3 bases are TGTGCCAGCAGATCCAAATCGGGGCCTGCCGGACAGCCCCAGCATTTT. Translating it yields CASRSKSGPAGQPQHF.

This clonotype was picked up a small number of times. This sequence joins TRBV5-1 and TRBJ2-3, with 13 bases fitting TRBD2. The CDR3 covers 16 residues. Unmatched junction bases numbered 1, after V lost 0 bases and J lost 3 bases. Germline V lookup: CDR1 SGHRS, CDR2 YFSETQ. The CDR3 reads CASSLETSGGTDTQYF. The CDR3 DNA sequence: TGCGCCAGCAGCTTGGAGACTAGCGGGGGGACAGATACGCAGTATTTT.

In DNA, the CDR3 is TGTGCCAGCACCAGTAGGACAGGGGTGGAGACCCAGTACTTC. Translated, it gives CASTSRTGVETQYF. This chain uses TRBV27 with TRBJ2-5; 9 bases match TRBD1. The length of the CDR3 is 14 residues. Germline assignment: CDR1 MNHEY and CDR2 SMNVEV (reference sequence). V dropped 7 bases and J dropped 5; count of bases not matched to a gene: 8.

The sample holds many counts of this clonotype. Here the CDR3 reads CASSRDLPGNYGYTF. CDR3 nucleotides: TGCGCCAGCAGCCGAGACCTGCCAGGGAACTATGGCTACACCTTC. The chain carries TRBV5-1 and TRBJ1-2; possible D gene TRBD1, 5 bases. Per germline, CDR1 SGHRS and CDR2 YFSETQ. The germline V and J ends were trimmed by 4 bases and 2 bases, with 15 bases remaining between them. The CDR3 has 15 amino acids.

J is TRBJ1-5 and V is TRBV6-2 or TRBV6-3, with D possibly being TRBD1 (5 bases). Trimming left V 2 bases short and J 5 bases short, with 13 bases between. From germline, CDR1 is MNHEY and CDR2 SVGEGT. The CDR3 is 15 residues long. CDR3 amino acids: CASSYPSQGYQPQHF. The CDR3 coding sequence is TGTGCCAGCAGTTACCCCAGCCAGGGATATCAGCCCCAGCATTTT.

The sample holds many counts of this clonotype. The CDR3 nucleotides are TGTGCCAGCAGTAACCCGGCGGGGACCCTTTACGAGCAGTACTTC. Its translation: CASSNPAGTLYEQYF. The chain links TRBV6-2 or TRBV6-3 to TRBJ2-7, with a tentative D call TRBD2 (6 bases). V was shortened by 5 bases and J by 4 bases, with 18 bases between the two germline ends. Germline loops: CDR1 MNHEY, CDR2 SVGEGT. The length of the CDR3 is 15 residues.

The table lists this clonotype with many counts. The genes are TRBV20-1 and TRBJ2-7; D may match TRBD1 or TRBD2 (6 bases each). The V and J ends lost 0 bases and 3 bases respectively, with 12 bases between them. Looked up from germline, CDR1 is DFQATT and CDR2 is SNEGSKA (reference sequence). CDR3 length: 14 amino acids. CDR3 in DNA: TGCAGTGCTAGAGAGGGGGGCAGGGGCTACGAGCAGTACTTC. It codes for CSAREGGRGYEQYF.

This clonotype has at least ten counts. The V gene is TRBV5-1, the J gene TRBJ2-7; D remains ambiguous. Germline V lookup: CDR1 SGHRS, CDR2 YFSETQ. Trimming left V 4 bases short and J 3 bases short, with 20 bases between. The CDR3 spans 16 residues. The CDR3, as DNA: TGCGCCAGCAGCCCGGACCTGGCGTCCCCTGGCTACGAGCAGTACTTC. Encoded protein: CASSPDLASPGYEQYF.

This clonotype has ten or more counts. The CDR3 DNA reads as TGCGCCAGCAGTCAGCAGCGGGGGGCCGGGGCCAACGTCCTGACTTTC. This translates into CASSQQRGAGANVLTF. The chain joins TRBV4-3 to TRBJ2-6; 9 nucleotides match TRBD2. The CDR3 loop spans 16 amino acids. Germline V gene lookup returns CDR1 LGHNA and CDR2 YSLEER. The junction had 7 bases not matched to a gene; V was cut back by 6 bases and J by 4 bases.

V is TRBV20-1 and J is TRBJ1-2; D remains ambiguous. The V end lost 0 bases, the J end lost 7 bases, and 21 bases lay between the germline ends. This CDR3 is 16 amino acids long. Germline assignment: CDR1 DFQATT and CDR2 SNEGSKA (reference sequence). CDR3 DNA sequence: TGCAGTGCTAGAGATGGCAACAGACGAAACTCGGGTGGCTACACCTTC. Translating it yields CSARDGNRRNSGGYTF.

This clonotype was counted between two and nine times. The V gene is TRBV3-1, the J gene TRBJ2-3, with TRBD2 matching 7 bases. Germline assignment: CDR1 LGHDT and CDR2 YNNKEL (reference sequence). V was pared by 4 bases and J by 5 bases, with 6 bases of the junction left unmatched. This CDR3 has 14 amino acids. The CDR3 loop is CASSRRTSQDTQYF. In DNA, the CDR3 is TGTGCCAGCAGCCGCCGGACTAGTCAAGATACGCAGTATTTT.

The table lists this clonotype with many counts. The rearrangement uses TRBV7-6 and TRBJ2-3; the D gene is possibly TRBD2 (6 bases). CDR3 length: 16 amino acids. Germline-derived CDR1 and CDR2 are SGHVS and FNYEAQ. V lost 1 base and J 3 bases, leaving 14 bases between the germline ends. This CDR3 is CASSLGTLGGTDTQYF. The CDR3 DNA follows: TGTGCCAGCAGCTTAGGGACACTGGGGGGAACAGATACGCAGTATTTT.

This clonotype was seen more than once but under ten times. The J gene is TRBJ1-3, the V gene TRBV3-1, with a weak D call TRBD1 (5 bases). This CDR3 spans 14 amino acids. The germline gives CDR1 LGHDT, CDR2 YNNKEL (reference sequence). The V and J ends lost 1 base and 7 bases respectively, with 11 bases between them. This CDR3 reads CASSQGTGLNTIYF. The CDR3 DNA reads as TGTGCCAGCAGCCAAGGAACAGGTCTCAACACCATATATTTT.

The chain links TRBV20-1 to TRBJ2-1, with TRBD2 matching 11 bases. The trim removed 2 bases at V and 3 bases at J, leaving 3 bases unmatched. CDR3 size: 15 residues. Germline V gene sequence: CDR1 DFQATT, CDR2 SNEGSKA (reference sequence). For the CDR3, the DNA is TGCAGTGCTAGACTAGCGGGAGGAGGCTACAATGAGCAGTTCTTC. Encoded protein: CSARLAGGGYNEQFF.

This clonotype was seen repeatedly, ten times or more. One junction end disagrees with the germline gene, perhaps due to a read error. This rearrangement joins TRBV7-2 to TRBJ2-2, with D maybe TRBD1 (5 bases). Germline CDR1 reads SGHTA; CDR2 reads FQGNSA. This CDR3 has 14 amino acids. CDR3 protein: CASSIAGYTGELFF. CDR3 bases: TGTGCCAGCAGCATAGCAGGGTACACCGGGGAGCTGTTTTTT.

V usage is TRBV5-1 and J usage is TRBJ2-1; D is perhaps TRBD1 (6 bases). This CDR3 has 15 residues. In germline, CDR1 is SGHRS, CDR2 YFSETQ. V lost 0 bases to trimming and J lost 3 bases, with 10 bases between them. CDR3 region: CASSLAADSYNEQFF. The CDR3 DNA reads TGCGCCAGCAGCTTGGCAGCGGACAGCTACAATGAGCAGTTCTTC.

This clonotype has only a few counts. The chain has TRBV3-1 and TRBJ2-7; D perhaps matches TRBD2 (7 bases). Germline V CDR1 and CDR2: LGHDT, YNNKEL (reference sequence). V was trimmed by 4 bases and J by 4 bases, leaving 11 bases between them. The CDR3 length is 13 residues. CDR3 loop: CASSRRGAYEQYF. The CDR3 nucleotides are TGTGCCAGCAGCCGCCGGGGGGCATACGAGCAGTACTTC.

This clonotype was found a few times. The chain uses TRBV6-4 and TRBJ2-3; D not certain. Trimming removed 0 bases from V and 1 base from J, with 11 bases in between. The CDR3 has 16 amino acids. The germline gives CDR1 MRHNA, CDR2 SNTAGT. The DNA of the CDR3 is TGTGCCAGCAGTGACTCTTTGAGTTGGGGCACAGATACGCAGTATTTT. It specifies CASSDSLSWGTDTQYF.